This passage covers 27 T cell receptor beta chains from one sample sequenced in a study of neurological immune-mediated disorders. Each CDR3 protein gets one entry after TCRdb re-called the 5' RACE reads with MiXCR. This sample has approximately 41,000 distinct CDR3 sequences; about 15% occur once, and the top ten carry approximately 4%. The sequenced sample consisted of CD4+ T cells from blood. These receptors came from a woman aged 55-70 years with HTLV-1-associated myelopathy (HAM/TSP).

This clonotype was picked up many times. The CDR3 DNA sequence: TGTGCCAGCAGCGTCGGACAGGGGACCTTCGCATACACCGGGGAGCTGTTTTTT. Encoded protein: CASSVGQGTFAYTGELFF. The chain employs TRBV9 and TRBJ2-2; TRBD1 agrees at 9 bases. With 2 bases clipped from V and 3 bases from J, the junction kept 11 bases outside the gene matches. There are 18 residues in the CDR3. Germline CDR1 is SGDLS and CDR2 is YYNGEE.

The chain couples TRBV10-1 to TRBJ2-1; 7 bases agree with TRBD2. The CDR3 extends over 14 amino acids. Germline CDR1 WNHNN, CDR2 SYGVQD (reference sequence). The junction had 9 bases not matched to a gene; V was cut back by 4 bases and J by 9 bases. The CDR3 spells CASSAAGDLGEQFF. The CDR3 nucleotides are TGCGCCAGCAGTGCTGCGGGAGACTTGGGTGAGCAGTTCTTC.

This clonotype was detected many times. The V call is TRBV19, the J call TRBJ2-1; D gene uncertain. Germline CDR1 LNHDA, CDR2 SQIVND (reference sequence). The CDR3 consists of 14 residues. V lost 1 base and J lost 5, with 9 bases in between. The CDR3 coding sequence is TGTGCCAGTAGTATAGGAGCAGGAGACAATGAGCAGTTCTTC. It encodes CASSIGAGDNEQFF. Variable domain in full (rest from reference TRBV19 and TRBJ2-1): DGGITQSPKYLFRKEGQNVTLSCEQNLNHDAMYWYRQDPGQGLRLIYYSQIVNDFQKGDIAEGYSVSREKKESFPLTVTSAQKNPTAFYLCASSIGAGDNEQFFGPGTRLTVL.

This clonotype appeared many times. The rearrangement joins TRBV20-1 to TRBJ1-1, with D tentatively TRBD1 (5 bases). This CDR3 has 15 amino acids. Germline lookup yields CDR1 DFQATT and CDR2 SNEGSKA (reference sequence). V gave up 6 bases and J gave up 5 bases, with 22 bases separating them. Here the CDR3 reads CSAPGPALRRTEAFF. The CDR3 DNA follows: TGCAGTGCCCCGGGACCCGCGTTACGGCGGACTGAAGCTTTCTTT.

This clonotype was detected many times. This chain uses TRBV5-1 with TRBJ1-5, with 7 bases fitting TRBD1. Germline CDR1 reads SGHRS; CDR2 reads YFSETQ. CDR3 length: 14 amino acids. V dropped 4 bases and J dropped 3; count of bases not matched to a gene: 4. CDR3 residues: CASSTGQANQPQHF. The CDR3 region has the DNA TGCGCCAGCAGCACAGGACAGGCCAATCAGCCCCAGCATTTT. The variable domain in full, with the rest retrieved from reference TRBV5-1 and TRBJ1-5, is KAGVTQTPRYLIKTRGQQVTLSCSPISGHRSVSWYQQTPGQGLQFLFEYFSETQRNKGNFPGRFSGRQFSNSRSEMNVSTLELGDSALYLCASSTGQANQPQHFGDGTRLSIL.

This clonotype was observed at least ten times. V usage is TRBV15 and J usage is TRBJ2-3; a possible D gene is TRBD2 (6 bases). With 0 bases removed from V and 0 bases from J, the gap between germline ends came to 13 bases. Germline loops: CDR1 LNHNV, CDR2 YYDKDF (reference sequence). CDR3 length: 17 residues. CDR3 sequence reads: CATSRDLGGSSTDTQYF. The DNA for the CDR3 is TGTGCCACCAGCAGAGATTTGGGGGGATCTAGCACAGATACGCAGTATTTT.

This clonotype was counted many times. V gene TRBV9 combines with J gene TRBJ2-1; 7 positions match TRBD2. CDR1 SGDLS and CDR2 YYNGEE come from the germline V gene. Trimming took 3 bases from V and 5 from J; bases not matched to a gene: 14. This CDR3 is built from 17 residues. The CDR3 DNA sequence: TGTGCCAGCAGCGGCCCCCCCCCGGGGGGTGACGACAATGAGCAGTTCTTC. Residues: CASSGPPPGGDDNEQFF.

This clonotype has ten or more counts. CDR3 amino acids: CASSLASWADLYEQYF. The CDR3 bases are TGCGCCAGCAGCTTGGCCTCGTGGGCGGACCTCTACGAGCAGTACTTC. The chain links TRBV5-1 to TRBJ2-7, with D unclear. The CDR3 totals 16 residues. The germline gives CDR1 SGHRS, CDR2 YFSETQ. V was pared by 0 bases and J by 3 bases, with 16 bases between.

This clonotype was detected ten times or more. This sequence joins TRBV20-1 and TRBJ1-2; D possibly corresponds to TRBD1 (5 bases). V shed 0 bases and J shed 5 bases, with 10 bases lying between them. This CDR3 spans 13 amino acids. Germline assignment: CDR1 DFQATT and CDR2 SNEGSKA (reference sequence). The CDR3 reads CSARDPGPYGYTF. In DNA, the CDR3 is TGCAGTGCTAGAGATCCGGGACCTTATGGCTACACCTTC.

This clonotype showed up many times. This rearrangement joins TRBV14 to TRBJ1-2; unclear D gene. The CDR3 is 13 amino acids. V gave up 4 bases and J gave up 4 bases, with 10 bases separating them. Germline V gives CDR1 SGHDN, CDR2 FVKESK. CDR3 bases: TGTGCCAGCAGCCCTCGTCTCCTCTATGGCTACACCTTC. Its translation is CASSPRLLYGYTF.

The J gene is TRBJ2-1, the V gene TRBV7-2; 9 positions agree with TRBD2. With V trimmed by 5 bases and J by 3 bases, 8 bases remained unmatched. Germline values: CDR1 SGHTA, CDR2 FQGNSA. The CDR3 sequence is 16 residues long. The CDR3 is CASSTNGGGVYNEQFF. The CDR3 DNA reads as TGTGCCAGCAGCACAAATGGCGGGGGGGTCTACAATGAGCAGTTCTTC.

This clonotype was seen at least ten times. This chain connects TRBV7-2 to TRBJ2-1, with D possibly being TRBD2 (6 bases). The length of the CDR3 is 17 residues. Looked up from germline, CDR1 is SGHTA and CDR2 is FQGNSA. V lost 4 bases and J lost 6, with 22 bases in between. In nucleotides, the CDR3 is TGTGCCAGCAGCTCAGGCCTCGTGCGGGGAAGACCCAATGAGCAGTTCTTC. Encoded protein: CASSSGLVRGRPNEQFF.

This clonotype has at least ten counts. CDR3 sequence: CASSSIMGVGYTF. The CDR3, as DNA: TGTGCCAGCAGTTCCATCATGGGGGTAGGCTACACCTTC. The chain recombines TRBV6-5 with TRBJ1-2, with D possibly being TRBD1 (5 bases). Trimming took 4 bases from V and 8 from J, leaving 14 bases between them. This CDR3 has 13 amino acids. Germline V gene lookup returns CDR1 MNHEY and CDR2 SVGAGI.

This clonotype came up many times. V and J are TRBV5-1 and TRBJ1-1; no firm D call. V lost 5 bases and J 0 bases, leaving 11 bases between the germline ends. The CDR3 contains 14 residues. Germline assignment: CDR1 SGHRS and CDR2 YFSETQ. The CDR3 DNA sequence: TGCGCCAGCAGACTAGGGAACATGAACACTGAAGCTTTCTTT. Protein product: CASRLGNMNTEAFF.

The chain couples TRBV25-1 to TRBJ2-1; 9 bases agree with TRBD2. Germline-derived CDR1 and CDR2 are MGHDK and SYGVNS. Trimming at V came to 8 bases and at J to 7 bases, leaving 15 bases not matched to a gene. The CDR3 has 16 residues. CDR3 nucleotide sequence: TGTGCCAGCTCCGGAAGGGAGGCGGGGGGGGGTAATGAGCAGTTCTTC. Protein: CASSGREAGGGNEQFF.

The V call is TRBV4-2, the J call TRBJ1-4; a weak D match, TRBD1 (6 bases). V lost 0 bases and J lost 1, with 15 bases in between. CDR3 size: 18 residues. The germline V gene encodes CDR1 LGHNA and CDR2 YNFKEQ. The CDR3 sequence: CASSQDGGGGRTNEKLFF. The CDR3 DNA sequence: TGTGCCAGCAGCCAAGATGGTGGTGGGGGGCGAACTAATGAAAAACTGTTTTTT.

This clonotype was detected ten times or more. V is TRBV6-6 and J is TRBJ2-7; the D is unclear. The CDR3 has 12 amino acids. Germline V gene data show CDR1 as MNHNY and CDR2 as SVGAGI (reference sequence). V shed 5 bases and J shed 6 bases, with 11 bases lying between them. The CDR3 DNA reads as TGTGCCAGCAGTCCGGAGTATGGCGAGCAGTACTTC. It codes for CASSPEYGEQYF.

This clonotype was found many times. The chain joins TRBV20-1 to TRBJ1-3; TRBD1 agrees at 9 bases. CDR1 DFQATT and CDR2 SNEGSKA come from the germline V gene (reference sequence). J lost 8 bases, V lost 6 bases, and 8 bases had no gene match. This CDR3 is 13 amino acids long. Written as DNA, the CDR3 is TGCAGTGCCGAGGGACAGGGTGCTTACACCATATATTTT. Translation: CSAEGQGAYTIYF.

This clonotype came up many times. J is TRBJ2-2 and V is TRBV10-3; possibly TRBD1 or TRBD2 for D (5 bases each). Trimming removed 3 bases at V and 8 bases at J, with 16 bases between. The CDR3 spans 15 residues. The germline gives CDR1 ENHRY, CDR2 SYGVKD. CDR3 region: CAISDSPGPLGELFF. The CDR3 DNA follows: TGTGCCATCAGTGATTCTCCGGGACCACTGGGGGAGCTGTTTTTT.

This clonotype has at least ten counts. The chain is built from TRBV20-1 and TRBJ2-7; D ambiguous. Germline V lookup: CDR1 DFQATT, CDR2 SNEGSKA (reference sequence). The CDR3 runs 14 residues. V gave up 3 bases and J gave up 6 bases, with 18 bases separating them. The chain's CDR3 is CSASISTIIREQYF. DNA of the CDR3: TGCAGTGCTAGTATCTCCACCATAATACGCGAGCAGTACTTC.

The sample holds one count of this clonotype. A much larger clone is a single base away; this may be a read error. V and J are TRBV3-1 and TRBJ2-2; 9 bases match TRBD1. Germline V lookup: CDR1 LGHDT, CDR2 YNNKEL (reference sequence). The CDR3 runs to 14 residues. The CDR3 DNA reads TGTGCCATCAGCCGGGGGGACAGGGACGGGGAGCTGTTTTTT. It translates to CAISRGDRDGELFF.

The genes are TRBV20-1 and TRBJ2-5; D ambiguous. Trimming took 8 bases from V and 2 from J, leaving 12 bases between them. This CDR3 region has 12 residues. From germline, CDR1 is DFQATT and CDR2 SNEGSKA (reference sequence). The CDR3 bases are TGCAGTTCTTTCAGGTGGCAAGAGACCCAGTACTTC. It encodes CSSFRWQETQYF.

There are many counts of this clonotype. The genes are TRBV5-1 and TRBJ2-7, with D possibly matching TRBD1 (6 bases). Trimming pared 4 bases from V and 3 bases from J, leaving 14 bases between. The CDR3 loop spans 14 amino acids. Germline CDR1 and CDR2: SGHRS and YFSETQ. For the CDR3, the DNA is TGCGCCAGCAGCGAGGGGACATTCAGCTACGAGCAGTACTTC. Its translation: CASSEGTFSYEQYF.

This clonotype was seen many times. The rearrangement joins TRBV6-6 to TRBJ2-1; D is undetermined. CDR1 and CDR2 from the germline V gene are MNHNY and SVGAGI (reference sequence). The CDR3 is 15 residues long. The V and J ends lost 5 bases and 7 bases respectively, with 18 bases between them. CDR3 coding DNA: TGTGCCAGCAGTACCCGGGCCCGGGCTGGGAATGAGCAGTTCTTC. This gives the protein CASSTRARAGNEQFF.

Relative to its sample, this clonotype is medium-sized (0.01 to 0.1%). The chain employs TRBV6-6 and TRBJ1-3, with 7 bases matching TRBD1. V shed 2 bases, J shed 3 bases, and the junction held 4 bases outside the gene matches. From germline, CDR1 is MNHNY and CDR2 SVGAGI (reference sequence). The CDR3 consists of 15 residues. The CDR3 DNA sequence: TGTGCCAGCAGTTACCGGGACAGTGGTGGAAACACCATATATTTT. This encodes CASSYRDSGGNTIYF.

This clonotype has a count of ten or more. The chain employs TRBV12-3 or TRBV12-4 and TRBJ1-1; TRBD1 might be the D (6 bases). V shed 6 bases and J shed 1 base, with 15 bases lying between them. The CDR3 runs 15 residues. In nucleotides, the CDR3 is TGTGCCAGCAGGCAGCAGGGGCTCGGGAACACTGAAGCTTTCTTT. Encoded protein: CASRQQGLGNTEAFF.

This clonotype was picked up many times. The J gene is TRBJ2-7, the V gene TRBV24-1, with D possibly called TRBD1 or TRBD2 (5 bases each). CDR1 KGHDR and CDR2 SFDVKD come from the germline V gene. The V end lost 4 bases, the J end lost 2 bases, and 23 bases lay between the germline ends. There are 18 residues in the CDR3. CDR3 DNA: TGTGCCACCAGTGACTTGACCACAGGAGGAGGTCCACCCTACGAGCAGTACTTC. It codes for CATSDLTTGGGPPYEQYF.